The present entry profiles one T cell receptor (beta chain) with its context. The data were produced by immunoSEQ multiplex PCR, yet TCRdb's version contains in-frame clones alone and is incomplete. This table holds roughly 76,000 clones, about 93% found once. The sample comes from a study of control samples from healthy donors and cancer patients. V lost 6 bases and J 7 bases, leaving 13 bases between the germline ends. The CDR3 is 12 residues long. Germline-derived CDR1 and CDR2 are MDHEN and SYDVKM. The sequenced sample was blood. The clonotype originates from a woman aged 18-29 years in good health. The gene calls are TRBV28 and TRBJ2-7; a possible D gene is TRBD1 (6 bases). DNA for the CDR3: TGTGCCAGCAGGGATTCAGACAGGGAGCAGTACTTC. Translating gives CASRDSDREQYF.